This T cell receptor (beta chain) was obtained from a study of shared clonotypes between healthy human individuals. On the study more broadly: Three plates each covered CD4 naive and memory; CD8 naive two, CD8 memory one.

Germline loops: CDR1 MDHEN, CDR2 SYDVKM. The CDR3 has 14 amino acids. The V gene lost 5 bases and the J gene lost 1 base, with 12 bases spanning the gap. Assay used: immunoSEQ multiplex PCR; TCRdb lists only in-frame clones, some missing. This table holds around 640,000 clones, roughly 96% found once. CD8 cells regarded as naive lacked CD45RO, were positively chosen for CCR7, and omitted terminally differentiated effector memory CD45RA+ cells. The clonotype comes from a woman under 40 in good health. The genes are TRBV28 and TRBJ2-7, with D maybe TRBD2 (6 bases). The specimen was naive CD8+ T cells sorted from blood. CDR3 protein: CASSPGGTSYEQYF. The CDR3 DNA reads as TGTGCCAGCAGTCCAGGCGGGACGTCCTACGAGCAGTACTTC. Using reference TRBV28 and TRBJ2-7 for the parts outside the CDR3, the full variable domain is DVKVTQSSRYLVKRTGEKVFLECVQDMDHENMFWYRQDPGLGLRLIYFSYDVKMKEKGDIPEGYSVSREKKERFSLILESASTNQTSMYLCASSPGGTSYEQYFGPGTRLTVT.